Below are 22 T cell receptor beta chains sequenced from a single sample in a study of identical twins. TCRdb reanalysed the 5' RACE reads using MiXCR and keeps one entry per CDR3 protein. The sample lists under 350,000 distinct CDR3 sequences; roughly 9.7% were seen once. These same records also appear under a second study, on yellow fever vaccine responses in identical twins.

The source material was CD8+ T cells sorted from blood. These TCRs come from a woman aged 18-30 years in good health.

This clonotype was seen more than once but under ten times. The V gene is TRBV20-1, the J gene TRBJ2-2, with unresolved D. Germline CDR1 DFQATT, CDR2 SNEGSKA (reference sequence). Deletions cut 3 bases from V and 1 base from J, with 9 bases between. This CDR3 has 14 residues. The CDR3 region is CSARVLENTGELFF. The CDR3 coding sequence is TGCAGTGCTAGGGTATTGGAGAACACCGGGGAGCTGTTTTTT.

This clonotype was recorded at least ten times. The chain couples TRBV27 to TRBJ2-5; D is unclear. V was cut by 4 bases and J by 4 bases, with 10 bases left in between. The CDR3 runs to 13 residues. Germline V gene sequence: CDR1 MNHEY, CDR2 SMNVEV (reference sequence). The DNA for the CDR3 is TGTGCCAGCAGTTCCTTAGACCCAGAGACCCAGTACTTC. This encodes CASSSLDPETQYF.

This clonotype was counted a few times. The rearrangement links TRBV7-9 to TRBJ2-7; the match to TRBD1 covers 9 bases. The junction had 12 bases not matched to a gene; V was cut back by 2 bases and J by 7 bases. There are 16 residues in the CDR3. Germline loops: CDR1 SEHNR, CDR2 FQNEAQ (reference sequence). The CDR3 sequence: CASSLLYRDRAEEQYF. CDR3 bases: TGTGCCAGCAGCTTACTTTACCGGGACAGGGCAGAAGAGCAGTACTTC.

This clonotype was found many times. The V and J genes are TRBV10-3 and TRBJ1-1, with D tentatively TRBD1 (5 bases). Trimming removed 5 bases from V and 3 bases from J, with 16 bases in between. The CDR3 loop spans 15 amino acids. Per the germline V gene, CDR1 is ENHRY and CDR2 is SYGVKD. This chain's CDR3 is CAISTGLLRDTEAFF. CDR3 bases: TGTGCCATCAGTACCGGGCTTCTCAGGGACACTGAAGCTTTCTTT.

This chain joins TRBV7-9 and TRBJ2-1, with 9 positions matching TRBD1. Trimming took 5 bases from V and 7 from J; bases not matched to a gene: 12. This CDR3 is 16 amino acids long. CDR1 is SEHNR, CDR2 FQNEAQ, per germline (reference sequence). The CDR3 DNA reads as TGTGCCAGCAGCCCACAGGGGGCTAGTCTTTGGAATGAGCAGTTCTTC. It codes for CASSPQGASLWNEQFF.

The V gene is TRBV7-6, the J gene TRBJ2-7, with 9 bases that match TRBD1. Germline V gives CDR1 SGHVS, CDR2 FNYEAQ. With V trimmed by 2 bases and J by 3 bases, 5 bases remained unmatched. CDR3 size: 15 residues. The DNA for the CDR3 is TGTGCCAGCAGCTTATGGACAGGGGTAAACTACGAGCAGTACTTC. Residues: CASSLWTGVNYEQYF.

This clonotype was seen ten or more times. The chain employs TRBV29-1 and TRBJ1-2, with D possibly being TRBD1 (6 bases). This CDR3 has 11 residues. The ends were cut back, 7 bases at V and 8 bases at J, with 14 bases in the middle. Per germline, CDR1 SQVTM and CDR2 ANQGSEA. The CDR3 nucleotides read TGCAGCGCTAGACAGGAAATCGGCTACACCTTC. Amino acids: CSARQEIGYTF.

At least ten counts were recorded for this clonotype. The rearrangement joins TRBV4-1 to TRBJ1-5; D remains ambiguous. Germline CDR1 and CDR2: MGHRA and YSYEKL. V shed 1 base and J shed 0 bases, with 10 bases lying between them. The CDR3 totals 16 residues. This CDR3 reads CASSQGGGNSNQPQHF. The CDR3 bases are TGCGCCAGCAGCCAAGGGGGAGGAAATAGCAATCAGCCCCAGCATTTT.

CDR3 amino acids: CSVGQARYEQYF. In DNA, the CDR3 is TGCAGCGTTGGACAGGCGCGCTACGAGCAGTACTTC. The chain links TRBV29-1 to TRBJ2-7; D is perhaps TRBD1 (6 bases). Deletions cut 4 bases from V and 3 bases from J, with 10 bases between. Germline CDR1 is SQVTM and CDR2 is ANQGSEA. The CDR3 is made up of 12 amino acids.

This clonotype was detected ten times or more. DNA for the CDR3: TGTGCCAGCAGCTCTGGGGCAAATGAGCAGTTCTTC. This encodes CASSSGANEQFF. V usage is TRBV7-9 and J usage is TRBJ2-1; possibly TRBD1 for D (5 bases). Germline V gene lookup returns CDR1 SEHNR and CDR2 FQNEAQ (reference sequence). Trimming stripped 4 bases from V and 7 bases from J, with 8 bases between. The CDR3 runs to 12 residues.

This clonotype was observed a few times. The chain joins TRBV4-3 to TRBJ2-3; 10 nucleotides align to TRBD1. Trimming removed 1 base from V and 0 bases from J; junction bases left unmatched: 13. This CDR3 is built from 20 residues. Germline V lookup: CDR1 LGHNA, CDR2 YSLEER. CDR3 DNA: TGCGCCAGCAGCCAAGCCTCTGGGACAGGGGAGTTCTTTAGCACAGATACGCAGTATTTT. It encodes CASSQASGTGEFFSTDTQYF.

This clonotype was seen only a few times. The J gene is TRBJ2-1, the V gene TRBV20-1, with a possible D match to TRBD2 (6 bases). Per the germline V gene, CDR1 is DFQATT and CDR2 is SNEGSKA (reference sequence). V was trimmed by 3 bases and J by 0 bases, leaving 12 bases between them. This CDR3 is 15 amino acids long. For the CDR3, the DNA is TGCAGTGCTAGCTATTCCGGGAGCTCCTACAATGAGCAGTTCTTC. The encoded protein is CSASYSGSSYNEQFF.

V usage is TRBV30 and J usage is TRBJ2-1; 9 bases line up with TRBD2. Looked up from germline, CDR1 is GTSNPN and CDR2 is SVGIG (reference sequence). V lost 5 bases, J lost 2 bases, and 1 base stayed unmatched. The CDR3 loop spans 13 amino acids. This CDR3 is CAWSSGTYNEQFF. DNA for the CDR3: TGTGCCTGGTCTAGCGGGACCTACAATGAGCAGTTCTTC. Full variable domain (remainder filled in from reference TRBV30 and TRBJ2-1): SQTIHQWPATLVQPVGSPLSLECTVEGTSNPNLYWYRQAAGRGLQLLFYSVGIGQISSEVPQNLSASRPQDRQFILSSKKLLLSDSGFYLCAWSSGTYNEQFFGPGTRLTVL.

The chain has TRBV5-4 and TRBJ2-5; D is perhaps TRBD2 (6 bases). Trimming removed 0 bases from V and 5 bases from J, with 11 bases in between. Germline CDR1 is SGHNT and CDR2 is YYREEE (reference sequence). This CDR3 contains 14 residues. CDR3 sequence: CASSLGREDETQYF. CDR3 nucleotide sequence: TGTGCCAGCAGCTTGGGCAGGGAGGACGAGACCCAGTACTTC.

The rearrangement links TRBV30 to TRBJ2-7; tentative D call: TRBD1 (5 bases). Per the germline V gene, CDR1 is GTSNPN and CDR2 is SVGIG (reference sequence). V was clipped by 4 bases and J by 1 base, with 8 bases between them. This CDR3 is 12 amino acids long. The CDR3 sequence: CAWTDNSYEQYF. The CDR3 DNA sequence: TGTGCCTGGACGGACAATTCCTACGAGCAGTACTTC.

The rearrangement uses TRBV5-4 and TRBJ1-6, with D uncertain. Trimming stripped 1 base from V and 5 bases from J, with 16 bases between. The CDR3 is made up of 17 amino acids. Germline V gene data show CDR1 as SGHNT and CDR2 as YYREEE (reference sequence). The CDR3: CASSLLRSRVDNSPLHF. CDR3 DNA sequence: TGTGCCAGCAGCTTGCTGAGATCGAGGGTGGATAATTCACCCCTCCACTTT. The variable domain in full, completed from reference TRBV5-4 and TRBJ1-6, reads ETGVTQSPTHLIKTRGQQVTLRCSSQSGHNTVSWYQQALGQGPQFIFQYYREEENGRGNFPPRFSGLQFPNYSSELNVNALELDDSALYLCASSLLRSRVDNSPLHFGNGTRLTVT.

The rearrangement links TRBV4-3 to TRBJ2-5; 11 bases fit TRBD2. The CDR3 runs to 19 residues. V lost 1 base and J lost 3; bases outside the gene matches: 13. Germline V CDR1 and CDR2: LGHNA, YSLEER. The CDR3 DNA reads TGCGCCAGCAGCCAAGGACTAGCGGGGTCATGGGGGATAAAAGAGACCCAGTACTTC. Translation gives CASSQGLAGSWGIKETQYF.

The chain carries TRBV7-9 and TRBJ2-3, with TRBD2 identical over 8 bases. The junction had 8 bases not matched to a gene; V was cut back by 8 bases and J by 4 bases. The length of the CDR3 is 14 residues. The V gene's germline CDR1 is SEHNR and CDR2 FQNEAQ (reference sequence). As DNA, the CDR3 is TGTGCCAGCCCCAGCGGGGGACACCCAGATACGCAGTATTTT. This codes for CASPSGGHPDTQYF.

This clonotype was counted a few times. The chain carries TRBV5-1 and TRBJ2-5; 9 bases align to TRBD2. The CDR3 is made up of 15 amino acids. The V segment lost 2 bases and the J segment 5 bases; nucleotides outside the gene matches: 7. The germline gives CDR1 SGHRS, CDR2 YFSETQ. The DNA of the CDR3 is TGCGCCAGCAGCTTCGGCGGGGGGGTTGGGGAGACCCAGTACTTC. Protein: CASSFGGGVGETQYF.

The J gene is TRBJ2-1, the V gene TRBV6-7; the D gene is possibly TRBD1 (5 bases). TRBV6-7 is marked as an open reading frame, function uncertain. CDR3 length: 19 residues. CDR3 nucleotides: TGTACCTGCAGTTCTTCAGGGCAGGTGTCCCCCCACTCCTACAATGAGCAGTTCTTC. Its translation: CTCSSSGQVSPHSYNEQFF.

This clonotype was seen many times. V gene TRBV3-1 combines with J gene TRBJ2-1; the match to TRBD2 covers 9 bases. The CDR3 runs to 17 residues. V lost 3 bases, J lost 2 bases, and 8 bases stayed unmatched. Germline V gene lookup returns CDR1 LGHDT and CDR2 YNNKEL (reference sequence). The CDR3 is CASSHSGSTTPYNEQFF. The DNA of the CDR3 is TGTGCCAGCAGCCATAGCGGGAGCACCACCCCCTACAATGAGCAGTTCTTC.

This clonotype was picked up a small number of times. This rearrangement joins TRBV4-3 to TRBJ2-7; D remains unclear. CDR1 and CDR2 (germline): LGHNA, YSLEER. This CDR3 region has 14 residues. V lost 0 bases and J 6 bases, leaving 12 bases between the germline ends. For the CDR3, the DNA is TGCGCCAGCAGCCAAGATGTGGCCGGCCTCGAGCAGTACTTC. It translates to CASSQDVAGLEQYF.